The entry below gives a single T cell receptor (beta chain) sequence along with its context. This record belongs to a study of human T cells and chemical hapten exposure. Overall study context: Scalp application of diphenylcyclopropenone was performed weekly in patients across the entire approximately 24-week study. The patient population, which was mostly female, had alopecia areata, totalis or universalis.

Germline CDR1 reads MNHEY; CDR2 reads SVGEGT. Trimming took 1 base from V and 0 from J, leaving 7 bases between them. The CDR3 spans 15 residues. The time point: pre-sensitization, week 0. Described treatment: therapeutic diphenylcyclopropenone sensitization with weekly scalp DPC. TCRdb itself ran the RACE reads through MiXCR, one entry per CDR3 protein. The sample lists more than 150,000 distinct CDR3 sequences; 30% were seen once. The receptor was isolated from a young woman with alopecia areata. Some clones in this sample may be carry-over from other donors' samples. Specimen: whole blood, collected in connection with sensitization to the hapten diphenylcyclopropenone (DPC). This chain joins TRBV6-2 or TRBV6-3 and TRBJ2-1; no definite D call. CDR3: CASSYWAVSYNEQFF. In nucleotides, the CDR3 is TGTGCCAGCAGTTACTGGGCGGTCTCCTACAATGAGCAGTTCTTC.